The 7 T cell receptor beta chains below were found in one sample sequenced in a study of CD8+ T cells in alopecia areata. Regarding treatment: oral pan-JAK inhibitor, 5-10 mg twice daily. Extracted RNA was reverse transcribed, and the resulting cDNA served as sequencing template. Clones were sequenced by immunoSEQ multiplex PCR, and TCRdb holds only the in-frame ones, with some missing. Of more than 95,000 clones listed, 65% to 90% were seen once; the top ten hold approximately 10%. Specimen: CD8+ T cells sorted from blood, collected between weeks 30 and 35, from a patient treated with tofacitinib. These receptors originate from a human donor with alopecia areata.

The CDR3 DNA reads as TGTGCCAGCAGCTTAGATGGTTTGTGGTACGAGCAGTACTTC. Amino acids: CASSLDGLWYEQYF. This chain links TRBV11-1 with TRBJ2-7, with no clear D. The germline V gene encodes CDR1 SGHAT and CDR2 FQDESV (reference sequence). This CDR3 has 14 residues. The V and J ends lost 1 base and 4 bases respectively, with 11 bases between them.

J is TRBJ2-7 and V is TRBV30, with D perhaps being TRBD1 or TRBD2 (5 bases each). Germline V CDR1 and CDR2: GTSNPN, SVGIG (reference sequence). This CDR3 contains 16 residues. The germline V and J ends were trimmed by 3 bases and 0 bases, with 18 bases remaining between them. The CDR3 sequence is CAWRGVGASSSYEQYF. DNA of the CDR3: TGTGCCTGGAGGGGGGTCGGGGCGTCCAGCTCCTACGAGCAGTACTTC.

This chain joins TRBV5-6 and TRBJ1-1; D gene unclear. The CDR3 loop spans 14 amino acids. The V and J ends lost 2 bases and 4 bases respectively, with 12 bases between them. CDR1 and CDR2 from the germline V gene are SGHDT and YYEEEE. The CDR3, as DNA: TGTGCCAGCAGCTTTGGAGGGCCCCTCACTGAAGCTTTCTTT. Its translation is CASSFGGPLTEAFF. The full variable domain, completed using reference TRBV5-6 and TRBJ1-1, is DAGVTQSPTHLIKTRGQQVTLRCSPKSGHDTVSWYQQALGQGPQFIFQYYEEEERQRGNFPDRFSGHQFPNYSSELNVNALLLGDSALYLCASSFGGPLTEAFFGQGTRLTVV.

Regarding this clone: This same CDR3 is encoded by further DNA sequences in the sample. The J gene is TRBJ2-1, the V gene TRBV19, with TRBD2 identical over 8 bases. Per the germline V gene, CDR1 is LNHDA and CDR2 is SQIVND (reference sequence). The CDR3 extends over 14 amino acids. Unmatched junction bases numbered 5, after V lost 6 bases and J lost 4 bases. The chain's CDR3 is CASSPGGDYNEQFF. CDR3 sequence (DNA): TGTGCCAGTAGCCCGGGGGGGGATTACAATGAGCAGTTCTTC.

J is TRBJ2-7 and V is TRBV11-2; D is undetermined. Germline V gives CDR1 SGHAT, CDR2 FQNNGV. The CDR3 has 13 amino acids. The V and J ends lost 6 bases and 3 bases respectively, with 12 bases between them. DNA of the CDR3: TGTGCCAGCAGTGGCCCCGCCGACTACGAGCAGTACTTC. Amino acids: CASSGPADYEQYF.

The chain is built from TRBV10-1 and TRBJ2-1, with D perhaps matching TRBD1 or TRBD2 (6 bases each). V was shortened by 0 bases and J by 4 bases, with 10 bases between the two germline ends. The CDR3 has 15 amino acids. Germline V CDR1 and CDR2: WNHNN, SYGVQD (reference sequence). The CDR3 protein is CASSESRGTYNEQFF. The CDR3 DNA sequence: TGCGCCAGCAGTGAGTCTAGGGGGACTTACAATGAGCAGTTCTTC.

V gene TRBV4-2 combines with J gene TRBJ2-7; 9 bases map to TRBD2. CDR3 length: 15 amino acids. The trim removed 0 bases at V and 0 bases at J, leaving 0 bases unmatched. Germline assignment: CDR1 LGHNA and CDR2 YNFKEQ. The CDR3 DNA sequence: TGTGCCAGCAGCCAAGATAGCGGGAGCTCCTACGAGCAGTACTTC. Translating it yields CASSQDSGSSYEQYF.